Listed here are 5 T cell receptor beta chains from one sample, sequenced in a study of T cell responses to AZD1222 COVID-19 vaccine. Method: immunoSEQ multiplex PCR; TCRdb's copy keeps in-frame clones and lacks some. The data contain some 150,000 clones, around 90% of them singletons. The sequencing used peripheral blood, collected 28 days after the second AZD1222 dose. The receptors derive from an adult who received the AZD1222 COVID-19 vaccine.

The rearrangement links TRBV5-1 to TRBJ2-7, with 8 bases matching TRBD2. Per the germline V gene, CDR1 is SGHRS and CDR2 is YFSETQ. Trimming cost V 4 bases and J 5 bases; bases outside gene matches: 8. This CDR3 has 14 amino acids. The CDR3 coding sequence is TGCGCCAGCAGCGGGGCGGCGGGAGGAGACGAGCAGTACTTC. It yields the protein CASSGAAGGDEQYF. The entire variable domain, with the rest obtained from reference TRBV5-1 and TRBJ2-7, is as follows: KAGVTQTPRYLIKTRGQQVTLSCSPISGHRSVSWYQQTPGQGLQFLFEYFSETQRNKGNFPGRFSGRQFSNSRSEMNVSTLELGDSALYLCASSGAAGGDEQYFGPGTRLTVT.

V gene TRBV9 combines with J gene TRBJ2-2, with unresolved D. The CDR3 length is 15 residues. V lost 6 bases and J 1 base, leaving 13 bases between the germline ends. In germline, CDR1 is SGDLS, CDR2 YYNGEE. The CDR3 reads CASTLRWENTGELFF. CDR3 DNA: TGTGCCAGCACCTTAAGGTGGGAGAACACCGGGGAGCTGTTTTTT.

The chain employs TRBV5-1 and TRBJ2-1, with 7 bases lining up with TRBD2. With 0 bases clipped from V and 8 bases from J, the junction kept 8 bases outside the gene matches. Germline loops: CDR1 SGHRS, CDR2 YFSETQ. This CDR3 has 15 residues. The CDR3 bases are TGCGCCAGCAGCTTGGGACAAGGGGAGGGAGATGAGCAGTTCTTC. This translates into CASSLGQGEGDEQFF.

The chain has TRBV30 and TRBJ2-5; D remains unclear. The CDR3 totals 14 residues. Trimming left V 4 bases short and J 5 bases short, with 17 bases between. Germline values: CDR1 GTSNPN, CDR2 SVGIG (reference sequence). The CDR3 DNA reads as TGTGCCTGGACCTCCGCGGTCAACTCGGAGACCCAGTACTTC. Translating it yields CAWTSAVNSETQYF.

This clone was detected only once. This chain uses TRBV3-1 (or the pseudogene TRBV3-2) with TRBJ2-5; D is ambiguous. With 0 bases removed from V and 5 bases from J, the gap between germline ends came to 16 bases. Germline CDR1 is LGHDT and CDR2 is YNNKEL (reference sequence). The CDR3 is 16 residues long. The CDR3 reads CASSQDLGNTVETQYF. Here the CDR3 DNA reads TGTGCCAGCAGCCAAGATTTGGGCAACACGGTGGAGACCCAGTACTTC.